Described below is a single T cell receptor beta chain sequence and its context. Its antigen remains unidentified. The sample comes from a study of CD8 T cells in Susac syndrome. Study results and caveats: The TCR sequencing and HLA analysis in the study involved a relatively small number of individuals, as the study acknowledged.

Reverse transcription used about 0.5 to 1 ug RNA and random hexamers. TCRdb passed the immunoSEQ multiplex PCR reads through MiXCR, listing each CDR3 protein once. The repertoire holds more than 130,000 distinct CDR3 sequences, over 85% seen once, with about 0.25% in the top ten. CDR3 length: 15 residues. Per germline, CDR1 SGHRS and CDR2 YFSETQ. V shed 3 bases and J 8 bases; nucleotides not matched to a gene: 4. In contrast to the negatively isolated CD8+ and CD4+ T cells, TEMRA cells were FACS-enriched. The TCR sequence derives from a human donor in good health. Sequenced material: CD8+ T cells from PBMCs. The rearrangement uses TRBV5-1 and TRBJ2-1; 14 nucleotides line up with TRBD2. In DNA form, the CDR3 reads TGCGCCAGCAGCTCGGGGACTAGCGGGAGCGATGAGCAGTTCTTC. It translates to CASSSGTSGSDEQFF.